This T cell receptor beta chain was profiled in a study of T cells in women clearing cervical HPV infection. Concerning this clone: The antigen remains unidentified. The read terminates 3 residues before the CDR3 end, so the remaining end is supplied by the germline J gene.

There are 16 residues in the CDR3. The germline V gene has CDR1 SNHLY and CDR2 FYNNEI. The assay was immunoSEQ multiplex PCR, and TCRdb's table has in-frame clones only and misses some. The sample totals 36,000 or so clones; its top ten clones hold approximately 3.7%. Findings of the study overall: TRBV6-7 relative abundance averaged approximately 0.11% in cases and under 0.2% in controls. Repertoire richness, not evenness, was significantly elevated in CIN3+ cases versus controls.

Sequencing was done on a sample of blood buffy coat. The clonotype comes from a woman aged 18-69 years with a cervical HPV16 infection that either progressed to CIN3+ or cleared (not recorded which). This chain joins TRBV2 and TRBJ2-3; 9 bases match TRBD2. CDR3 DNA, as far as it was read: TGTGCCAGCAGTGAAAAGGGCGGGAGGGCCCAAGGGCCG. This gives the protein CASSEKGGRAQGP. The entire CDR3 protein is CASSEKGGRAQGPQYF.